Each of the 12 T cell receptor beta chains below was sequenced from the same sample in a study of Ad26.COV2.S vaccination and SARS-CoV-2 variants. Assay used: immunoSEQ multiplex PCR; TCRdb lists only in-frame clones, some missing. The sample shows hundreds of thousands of clones, 92% of them seen only once. The sample was peripheral blood, taken after recovery from COVID-19. The receptors were sampled from a human donor who had recovered from COVID-19.

The V and J genes are TRBV15 and TRBJ1-3, with D unresolved. CDR3 length equals 16 residues. The V end was cut by 3 bases, the J end by 0 bases, with 12 bases between. Germline values: CDR1 LNHNV, CDR2 YYDKDF (reference sequence). The CDR3 bases are TGTGCCACCAGCAGCTACCTTGGGGACTCTGGAAACACCATATATTTT. Its protein product is CATSSYLGDSGNTIYF.

The rearrangement uses TRBV12-3 or TRBV12-4 and TRBJ2-3; the D is unclear. Trimming pared 4 bases from V and 4 bases from J, leaving 9 bases between. This CDR3 has 13 amino acids. The CDR3: CASSYENADTQYF. In DNA, the CDR3 is TGTGCCAGCAGTTACGAAAATGCAGATACGCAGTATTTT.

J is TRBJ2-7 and V is TRBV2; possibly TRBD1 for D (6 bases). The germline gives CDR1 SNHLY, CDR2 FYNNEI. Trimming took off 5 bases at V and 0 bases at J, with 11 bases between the two ends. CDR3 length: 14 amino acids. CDR3 residues: CASSSQGSSYEQYF. The DNA for the CDR3 is TGTGCCAGCAGTTCACAGGGAAGCTCCTACGAGCAGTACTTC.

This chain links TRBV2 with TRBJ1-1, with TRBD1 matching 9 bases. The ends lost 3 bases at V and 5 bases at J; junction bases unmatched: 7. From germline, CDR1 is SNHLY and CDR2 FYNNEI. The CDR3 runs to 15 residues. The CDR3 here is CASSDRDRVITEAFF. CDR3 DNA sequence: TGTGCCAGCAGTGACCGGGACAGGGTTATAACTGAAGCTTTCTTT.

The chain has TRBV19 and TRBJ1-2; D uncertain. CDR1 is LNHDA, CDR2 SQIVND, per germline (reference sequence). The CDR3 sequence is 13 residues long. V was cut by 8 bases and J by 6 bases, with 16 bases left in between. CDR3 bases: TGTGCCAGTGCGGACCTCCTGAGGCATGGCTACACCTTC. It yields the protein CASADLLRHGYTF.

The chain combines TRBV6-1 with TRBJ1-5; D not certain. Germline assignment: CDR1 MNHNS and CDR2 SASEGT. V shed 3 bases and J shed 0 bases, with 12 bases lying between them. The CDR3 runs to 16 residues. CDR3 sequence: CASSESSINSNQPQHF. The CDR3 DNA reads TGTGCCAGCAGTGAGTCGAGTATCAATAGCAATCAGCCCCAGCATTTT.

Of note for this clone: One junction end does not reproduce the germline sequence, and a read error may be involved. In nucleotides, the CDR3 is TGTGCCAGCAGCGGGAGACTAGCGGGGGCCGATCCTCCGGTCTTC. The encoded protein is CASSGRLAGADPPVF. The genes are TRBV7-2 and TRBJ2-1; 12 bases line up with TRBD2. The CDR3 loop spans 15 amino acids. Germline CDR1 and CDR2: SGHTA and FQGNSA.

V and J are TRBV7-8 and TRBJ1-2; no clear D gene. Germline values: CDR1 SGHVS, CDR2 FQNEAQ. The CDR3 covers 15 residues. V was cut by 1 base and J by 4 bases, with 13 bases left in between. The CDR3 loop reads CASSLDSLGPYGYTF. For the CDR3, the DNA is TGTGCCAGCAGCTTAGACTCCTTAGGGCCCTATGGCTACACCTTC.

The V and J genes are TRBV6-5 and TRBJ1-2, with D perhaps matching TRBD1 (6 bases). V gave up 7 bases and J gave up 3 bases, with 12 bases separating them. CDR1 MNHEY and CDR2 SVGAGI come from the germline V gene. The CDR3 extends over 13 amino acids. CDR3 DNA sequence: TGTGCCAGCAAGAACAGGGTTGACTATGGCTACACCTTC. The encoded protein is CASKNRVDYGYTF.

V usage is TRBV9 and J usage is TRBJ1-3; D not certain. V was clipped by 7 bases and J by 4 bases, with 12 bases between them. CDR1 and CDR2 (germline): SGDLS, YYNGEE. The CDR3 extends over 13 amino acids. The CDR3 loop is CASREVDGNTIYF. The CDR3 bases are TGTGCCAGCCGCGAGGTGGACGGAAACACCATATATTTT. Together with reference TRBV9 and TRBJ1-3, the CDR3 gives the full variable domain: DSGVTQTPKHLITATGQRVTLRCSPRSGDLSVYWYQQSLDQGLQFLIQYYNGEERAKGNILERFSAQQFPDLHSELNLSSLELGDSALYFCASREVDGNTIYFGEGSWLTVV.

This chain uses TRBV30 with TRBJ2-5; D assignment may be TRBD1 or TRBD2 (5 bases each). Trimming shortened V by 0 bases and J by 4 bases, and 15 bases separated the two germline ends. The CDR3 extends over 15 amino acids. Germline values: CDR1 GTSNPN, CDR2 SVGIG (reference sequence). For the CDR3, the DNA is TGTGCCTGGAGTGTACCCAGGGACGGGACAGAGACCCAGTACTTC. This encodes CAWSVPRDGTETQYF.

The J gene is TRBJ1-1, the V gene TRBV6-6; D unclear. CDR3 length equals 12 residues. Germline assignment: CDR1 MNHNY and CDR2 SVGAGI (reference sequence). Trimming shortened V by 10 bases and J by 4 bases, and 13 bases separated the two germline ends. The CDR3 DNA reads TGTGCCACCGACCGAGAGGGCACTGAAGCTTTCTTT. Protein product: CATDREGTEAFF.